The table lists the clone carrying this TCR beta chain with a few counts. Its antigen remains unknown. The CDR3 length is 14 residues. V shed 6 bases and J shed 11 bases, with 17 bases lying between them. Germline loops: CDR1 MNHGY, CDR2 SAAAGT. Assay: immunoSEQ multiplex PCR; the TCRdb copy retains only in-frame clones and omits some. The sample consists of nearly 110,000 clones, approximately 90% of them appearing once. This record comes from a study of T cell responses to AZD1222 COVID-19 vaccine. Study outcomes and limitations: Every sample of the repertoires postdated the peak T cell response. A mostly white British donor set with more females was recruited, and clonal diversity was possibly underestimated.

The V gene is TRBV6-8, the J gene TRBJ1-6, with TRBD1 as a possible D gene (5 bases). The sample here was peripheral blood, taken on day 0 of AZD1222 vaccination. This sequence originates from an adult in good health. Here the CDR3 DNA reads TGTGCCAGCAGCCCAGATCCGGGGGGGACACCCCTCCACTTT. Its protein is CASSPDPGGTPLHF.